The entry below gives a single T cell receptor beta chain sequence along with its context. These data are taken from a study of blood T cell repertoires in COVID-19. For the study at large: Sample material is recorded as cDNA or gDNA derived from T cells, B-cell-depleted T cells, or PBMCs.

Sequencing was performed with immunoSEQ multiplex PCR; in TCRdb, only in-frame clones are kept and a portion is missing. Counted here are about 270,000 clones, over 75% occurring once; the ten biggest clones make up roughly 15%. The germline gives CDR1 SGHTA, CDR2 FQGNSA. This CDR3 is built from 11 residues. V lost 5 bases to trimming and J lost 7 bases, with 7 bases between them. The clonotype comes from a human donor in a cohort sampled during active COVID-19. This rearrangement joins TRBV7-2 to TRBJ2-3; D gene ambiguous. The sample taken for sequencing was peripheral blood. In DNA, the CDR3 is TGTGCCAGCAGCCTAAAATATACGCAGTATTTT. Amino acid sequence: CASSLKYTQYF.